The rows below give T cell receptor beta chains drawn from one sample of a study of shared clonotypes between healthy human individuals. TCRdb's copy holds only in-frame clones and misses some; the assay was immunoSEQ multiplex PCR. This sample has about 2.2 million clones, with over 85% found just once. The sequencing sample was made of naive CD8+ T cells from PBMCs. These receptors all come from a man in his late teens or twenties in good health. Some clones in this sample may be carry-over from other donors' samples. The CDR3 runs from the conserved cysteine through the conserved F or W. D genes are given only for firm matches. Some rows mark clone size as missing; the rest say once, few, many or name a class of expanded clone.

TRBV4-3	TRBJ1-3	TRBD1	15	-	TGCGCCAGCAGCGACGGGACAGGGGACGGAAACACCATATATTTT	CASSDGTGDGNTIYF
TRBV7-3	TRBJ2-1	-	17	-	TGTGCCAGCAGCCCCCATCCGGGGCCCGTCACCTACAATGAGCAGTTCTTC	CASSPHPGPVTYNEQFF
TRBV9	TRBJ2-7	-	14	-	TGTGCCAGCAGCGTAGGAGGAGCGCGGGACGAGCAGTACTTC	CASSVGGARDEQYF
TRBV9	TRBJ2-3	TRBD2	17	-	TGTGCCAGCAGCGGTCGACTAGCGGGCTCTAGCACAGATACGCAGTATTTT	CASSGRLAGSSTDTQYF
TRBV29-1	TRBJ2-7	TRBD1	12	-	TGCAGCGTTGTTCACAGGGGCTACGAGCAGTACTTC	CSVVHRGYEQYF
TRBV7-6	TRBJ2-1	-	15	-	TGTGCCAGCAGCTCTGGGGCTAGCGCTCTAAATGAGCAGTTCTTC	CASSSGASALNEQFF
TRBV9	TRBJ1-5	-	15	once	TGTGCCAGCAGCGCGGGAGGACTTTCCCCTGAGCCCCAGCATTTT	CASSAGGLSPEPQHF
TRBV9	TRBJ2-5	TRBD2	15	-	TGTGCCAGCAGCCCTTCGGGGGGAGCCGGGGAGACCCAGTACTTC	CASSPSGGAGETQYF
TRBV7-9	TRBJ2-2	TRBD1	14	-	TGTGCCACCGGACAGGGGGAGCTCGTAGGGGAGCTGTTTTTT	CATGQGELVGELFF
TRBV5-6	TRBJ1-2	-	15	-	TGTGCCAGCAGCTTGCGAGGGGCCTGGAACTATGGCTACACCTTC	CASSLRGAWNYGYTF
TRBV19	TRBJ2-1	TRBD2	15	-	TGTGCCAGTGAACCGGGACTAGCGGATTACAATGAGCAGTTCTTC	CASEPGLADYNEQFF
TRBV6-1	TRBJ2-3	TRBD1	14	-	TGTGCCAGCACACAGGGGCGTACCACAGATACGCAGTATTTT	CASTQGRTTDTQYF
TRBV10-3	TRBJ2-6	-	16	-	TGTGCCATCAGAGAGAAACAGGGTTCCGGGGCCAACGTCCTGACTTTC	CAIREKQGSGANVLTF
TRBV28	TRBJ2-1	TRBD2	15	once	TGTGCCAGCAGTTTAGGGGCGGGAGGGCCCAATGAGCAGTTCTTC	CASSLGAGGPNEQFF
TRBV10-3	TRBJ2-3	-	16	-	TGTGCCCCCCAATCCGGCCGGGGTGCCCCCACAGATACGCAGTATTTT	CAPQSGRGAPTDTQYF
TRBV30	TRBJ1-1	-	13	few	TGTGCCTGGAGTGTAATGGCAGGCACTGAAGCTTTCTTT	CAWSVMAGTEAFF
TRBV19	TRBJ1-1	-	13	-	TGTGCCAGTAGTTCTGGGCTGTACACTGAAGCTTTCTTT	CASSSGLYTEAFF
TRBV7-9	TRBJ2-7	-	15	-	TGTGCCAGCAGCCTGGGTGAAGTTGAGTCCTACGAGCAGTACTTC	CASSLGEVESYEQYF
TRBV28	TRBJ2-3	-	16	-	TGTGCCAGCAGTCCGGAACGGGTCGGGAGTATGGATACGCAGTATTTT	CASSPERVGSMDTQYF
TRBV21-1	TRBJ1-5	-	13	-	TGTGCCGGTGTTACAGGGTCTAACCAGCCCCAGCATTTT	CAGVTGSNQPQHF
TRBV29-1	TRBJ2-7	-	10	-	TGCAGCGTTGTCCTCTACGAGCAGTACTTC	CSVVLYEQYF
TRBV7-9	TRBJ1-3	TRBD1	14	-	TGTGCCAGCAGCCTAAAGACAGGGGGAAACACCATATATTTT	CASSLKTGGNTIYF
TRBV5-1	TRBJ2-7	TRBD2	17	-	TGCGCCAGCAGCTTGGCCGGGACTAGCGGGAGCTCCTACGAGCAGTACTTC	CASSLAGTSGSSYEQYF
TRBV4-2	TRBJ2-1	-	14	-	TGTGCCAGCAGCCTTAGGGGACAAACCAACGAGCAGTTCTTC	CASSLRGQTNEQFF
TRBV5-1	TRBJ2-5	TRBD1	15	-	TGCGCCAGCAGCCCGGGACAGGGTATGAGGGAGACCCAGTACTTC	CASSPGQGMRETQYF
TRBV27	TRBJ2-1	-	15	-	TGTGCCAGCGCCCAGAGGCAGAACTCCTACAATGAGCAGTTCTTC	CASAQRQNSYNEQFF
TRBV27	TRBJ2-2	-	16	-	TGTGCCAGCAGTTTATGGCGGGACCCACGGACCGGGGAGCTGTTTTTT	CASSLWRDPRTGELFF